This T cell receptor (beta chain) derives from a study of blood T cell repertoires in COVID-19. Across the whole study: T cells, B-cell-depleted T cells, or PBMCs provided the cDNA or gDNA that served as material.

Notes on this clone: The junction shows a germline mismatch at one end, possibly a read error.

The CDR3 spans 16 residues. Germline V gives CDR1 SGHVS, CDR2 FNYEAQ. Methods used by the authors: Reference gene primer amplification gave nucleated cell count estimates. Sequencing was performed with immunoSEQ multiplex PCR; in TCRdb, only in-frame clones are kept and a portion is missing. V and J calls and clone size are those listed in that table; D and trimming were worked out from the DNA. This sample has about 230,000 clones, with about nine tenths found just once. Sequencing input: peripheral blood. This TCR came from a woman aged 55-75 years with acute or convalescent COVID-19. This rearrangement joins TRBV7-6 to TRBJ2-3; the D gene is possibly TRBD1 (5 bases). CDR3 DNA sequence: TGTGCCAGCAGCTTAGATAGTGGGCAGGGCACAGATATGCAGTATTTT. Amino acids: CASSLDSGQGTDMQYF. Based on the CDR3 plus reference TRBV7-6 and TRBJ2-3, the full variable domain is GAGVSQSPRYKVTKRGQDVALRCDPISGHVSLYWYRQALGQGPEFLTYFNYEAQQDKSGLPNDRFSAERPEGSISTLTIQRTEQRDSAMYRCASSLDSGQGTDMQYFGPGTRLTVL.